A single sample is the source of the 27 T cell receptor beta chains below, sequenced in a study of shared clonotypes between healthy human individuals. Profiling relied on immunoSEQ multiplex PCR, and the TCRdb table lists in-frame clones only, not all of them. The sample lists about 1.5 million clones; 98% were seen once. Input material: naive CD4+ T cells sorted from blood. Subset here: CD45RA+ positively selected. The receptors stem from a man aged 30 to 39 in good health.

The rearrangement uses TRBV28 and TRBJ2-5; perhaps D is TRBD1 or TRBD2 (5 bases each). Germline CDR1 and CDR2: MDHEN and SYDVKM. Trimming shortened V by 6 bases and J by 7 bases, and 18 bases separated the two germline ends. This CDR3 is 14 amino acids long. DNA of the CDR3: TGTGCCAGCAGCACACCGGGACCCCCAGGGACCCAGTACTTC. Its translation: CASSTPGPPGTQYF. Full variable domain (missing parts from reference TRBV28 and TRBJ2-5): DVKVTQSSRYLVKRTGEKVFLECVQDMDHENMFWYRQDPGLGLRLIYFSYDVKMKEKGDIPEGYSVSREKKERFSLILESASTNQTSMYLCASSTPGPPGTQYFGPGTRLLVL.

V and J are TRBV6-1 and TRBJ2-2, with TRBD1 as a possible D gene (6 bases). This CDR3 contains 20 residues. V was pared by 2 bases and J by 6 bases, with 28 bases between. Germline CDR1 reads MNHNS; CDR2 reads SASEGT. CDR3 loop: CASSEFRGAFWGRGAGELFF. The CDR3 DNA reads as TGTGCCAGCAGTGAATTTCGGGGAGCATTCTGGGGGCGCGGCGCCGGGGAGCTGTTTTTT.

The gene calls are TRBV27 and TRBJ1-1; D possibly corresponds to TRBD1 (5 bases). The CDR3 loop spans 13 amino acids. Germline CDR1 is MNHEY and CDR2 is SMNVEV (reference sequence). V was clipped by 3 bases and J by 4 bases, with 9 bases between them. The DNA of the CDR3 is TGTGCCAGCAGTTTGTGGGGGAGCACTGAAGCTTTCTTT. It yields the protein CASSLWGSTEAFF.

The chain is built from TRBV14 and TRBJ2-7, with 9 bases fitting TRBD1. The CDR3 runs 15 residues. The V and J ends lost 5 bases and 5 bases, in that order; junction bases with no gene match: 10. The germline CDR1 and CDR2 sequences are SGHDN and FVKESK. The CDR3, as DNA: TGTGCCAGCAGCACCCGGGACAGGGTGGTTCACGAGCAGTACTTC. This translates into CASSTRDRVVHEQYF.

The V call is TRBV19, the J call TRBJ1-2; D may be TRBD1 (5 bases). CDR1 LNHDA and CDR2 SQIVND come from the germline V gene (reference sequence). The CDR3 length is 14 residues. V lost 7 bases to trimming and J lost 0 bases, with 12 bases between them. The CDR3 DNA reads TGTGCCAGTATCGATGGGGGGTCTAACTATGGCTACACCTTC. Its translation is CASIDGGSNYGYTF. The full variable domain, completed using reference TRBV19 and TRBJ1-2, is DGGITQSPKYLFRKEGQNVTLSCEQNLNHDAMYWYRQDPGQGLRLIYYSQIVNDFQKGDIAEGYSVSREKKESFPLTVTSAQKNPTAFYLCASIDGGSNYGYTFGSGTRLTVV.

The chain uses TRBV5-4 and TRBJ1-1, with D perhaps matching TRBD1 (5 bases). The CDR3 is 15 residues long. The V gene's germline CDR1 is SGHNT and CDR2 YYREEE (reference sequence). Trimming left V 4 bases short and J 4 bases short, with 17 bases between. CDR3: CASSTPRGGVTEAFF. Written as DNA, the CDR3 is TGTGCCAGCAGCACTCCTCGGGGGGGTGTCACTGAAGCTTTCTTT.

V and J are TRBV30 and TRBJ1-3; D ambiguous. Trimming cost V 4 bases and J 0 bases, with 7 bases left between them. The germline V gene has CDR1 GTSNPN and CDR2 SVGIG (reference sequence). CDR3 length equals 13 residues. This CDR3 reads CAWTQSSGNTIYF. The CDR3, as DNA: TGTGCCTGGACCCAGAGCTCTGGAAACACCATATATTTT.

The genes are TRBV7-3 and TRBJ2-1; 7 bases map to TRBD2. Germline V lookup: CDR1 SGHTA, CDR2 FQGTGA. The trim removed 1 base at V and 7 bases at J, leaving 7 bases unmatched. The CDR3 consists of 15 residues. Here the CDR3 reads CASSLRGGSGNEQFF. CDR3 DNA sequence: TGTGCCAGCAGCTTAAGAGGCGGGAGTGGAAATGAGCAGTTCTTC.

The chain joins TRBV4-1 to TRBJ1-3, with D maybe TRBD1 (5 bases). Trimming shortened V by 1 base and J by 0 bases, and 7 bases separated the two germline ends. The CDR3 is 15 amino acids. Germline CDR1 and CDR2: MGHRA and YSYEKL. The CDR3 loop is CASSQGQSSGNTIYF. In DNA, the CDR3 is TGCGCCAGCAGCCAAGGACAGAGCTCTGGAAACACCATATATTTT.

V usage is TRBV5-4 and J usage is TRBJ1-1, with unresolved D. V gave up 0 bases and J gave up 2 bases, with 8 bases separating them. The CDR3 covers 14 residues. Germline CDR1 is SGHNT and CDR2 is YYREEE (reference sequence). CDR3 sequence (DNA): TGTGCCAGCAGCTTGGAGGGTGAAAACACTGAAGCTTTCTTT. It codes for CASSLEGENTEAFF.

This rearrangement joins TRBV27 to TRBJ1-4; D is ambiguous. CDR3 length: 13 residues. Germline CDR1 is MNHEY and CDR2 is SMNVEV (reference sequence). V gave up 0 bases and J gave up 11 bases, with 10 bases separating them. CDR3 bases: TGTGCCAGCAGTTTATCCGTTGTGGGGAAACTGTTTTTT. This sequence encodes CASSLSVVGKLFF. Full variable domain (remainder filled in from reference TRBV27 and TRBJ1-4): EAQVTQNPRYLITVTGKKLTVTCSQNMNHEYMSWYRQDPGLGLRQIYYSMNVEVTDKGDVPEGYKVSRKEKRNFPLILESPSPNQTSLYFCASSLSVVGKLFFGSGTQLSVL.

V usage is TRBV6-5 and J usage is TRBJ1-2; 8 bases match TRBD1. This CDR3 region has 13 residues. Germline CDR1 MNHEY, CDR2 SVGAGI. V lost 7 bases and J lost 3; bases outside the gene matches: 4. The CDR3, as DNA: TGTGCCAGCAAGTCGACAGGGGACTATGGCTACACCTTC. This sequence encodes CASKSTGDYGYTF.

This clone appeared a single time. The chain joins TRBV5-4 to TRBJ1-1, with a weak D call TRBD1 (5 bases). The ends were cut back, 0 bases at V and 5 bases at J, with 11 bases in the middle. CDR1 and CDR2 (germline): SGHNT, YYREEE (reference sequence). The CDR3 is 14 amino acids. The DNA of the CDR3 is TGTGCCAGCAGCTTGGCCGGGGGGATGACTGAAGCTTTCTTT. This gives the protein CASSLAGGMTEAFF.

The rearrangement links TRBV5-1 to TRBJ2-1; D is possibly TRBD1 or TRBD2 (6 bases each). Trimming left V 0 bases short and J 4 bases short, with 17 bases between. The germline V gene encodes CDR1 SGHRS and CDR2 YFSETQ. The CDR3 has 17 amino acids. DNA for the CDR3: TGCGCCAGCAGCTTGGGAGTTTGGGGGGCCGAGTACAATGAGCAGTTCTTC. This sequence encodes CASSLGVWGAEYNEQFF.

Concerning this clone: Other DNA sequences in the sample encode the same CDR3. The chain has TRBV5-1 and TRBJ2-5; 9 nucleotides line up with TRBD1. The germline V gene has CDR1 SGHRS and CDR2 YFSETQ. The CDR3 has 14 amino acids. The J segment lost 5 bases and the V segment lost 4 bases, leaving 6 bases of the junction unmatched. The CDR3 reads CASSPGQGGETQYF. CDR3 bases: TGCGCCAGCAGCCCGGGACAGGGTGGGGAGACCCAGTACTTC. The full variable domain, with the rest looked up from reference TRBV5-1 and TRBJ2-5, is KAGVTQTPRYLIKTRGQQVTLSCSPISGHRSVSWYQQTPGQGLQFLFEYFSETQRNKGNFPGRFSGRQFSNSRSEMNVSTLELGDSALYLCASSPGQGGETQYFGPGTRLLVL.

V gene TRBV28 combines with J gene TRBJ1-4, with D possibly being TRBD1 (5 bases). V gave up 2 bases and J gave up 7 bases, with 11 bases separating them. The V gene's germline CDR1 is MDHEN and CDR2 SYDVKM. The CDR3 has 14 amino acids. The CDR3 nucleotides read TGTGCCAGCAGTTTAGGGGGAGTGGGTGAAAAACTGTTTTTT. Translation: CASSLGGVGEKLFF.

The chain links TRBV5-4 to TRBJ1-4; no reliable D call. This CDR3 comprises 15 residues. V was clipped by 6 bases and J by 0 bases, with 12 bases between them. Germline CDR1 SGHNT, CDR2 YYREEE (reference sequence). CDR3 in amino acids: CASTRLESTNEKLFF. The CDR3 DNA sequence: TGTGCCAGCACCAGACTCGAATCAACTAATGAAAAACTGTTTTTT.

V and J are TRBV27 and TRBJ2-2, with D uncertain. CDR3 size: 14 residues. Germline assignment: CDR1 MNHEY and CDR2 SMNVEV (reference sequence). Deletions cut 6 bases from V and 2 bases from J, with 10 bases between. Here the CDR3 reads CASRRTHNTGELFF. CDR3 in DNA: TGTGCCAGCAGAAGGACCCATAACACCGGGGAGCTGTTTTTT.

The chain carries TRBV25-1 and TRBJ2-2, with 11 positions matching TRBD2. V was pared by 4 bases and J by 3 bases, with 4 bases of the junction left unmatched. The CDR3 is 16 amino acids. CDR1 and CDR2 (germline): MGHDK, SYGVNS. As DNA, the CDR3 is TGTGCCAGCAGTGGGTCTAGCGGGGGGTACACCGGGGAGCTGTTTTTT. This encodes CASSGSSGGYTGELFF. The full variable domain, with the rest looked up from reference TRBV25-1 and TRBJ2-2, is EADIYQTPRYLVIGTGKKITLECSQTMGHDKMYWYQQDPGMELHLIHYSYGVNSTEKGDLSSESTVSRIRTEHFPLTLESARPSHTSQYLCASSGSSGGYTGELFFGEGSRLTVL.

J is TRBJ1-3 and V is TRBV20-1; D not resolved. The V and J ends lost 6 bases and 4 bases respectively, with 7 bases between them. Germline lookup yields CDR1 DFQATT and CDR2 SNEGSKA (reference sequence). The CDR3 totals 11 residues. This CDR3 reads CSASRGNTIYF. The CDR3 region has the DNA TGCAGTGCCAGTCGGGGAAACACCATATATTTT.

A note on this clone: In the same sample, other DNA sequences code for this CDR3. V usage is TRBV5-1 and J usage is TRBJ2-7, with 9 positions matching TRBD1. The trim removed 0 bases at V and 5 bases at J, leaving 6 bases unmatched. The CDR3 is 15 amino acids. Per the germline V gene, CDR1 is SGHRS and CDR2 is YFSETQ. CDR3 coding DNA: TGCGCCAGCAGCTTGGAAGGACAGGGGTCCCACGAGCAGTACTTC. The encoded protein is CASSLEGQGSHEQYF.

The chain employs TRBV23-1 and TRBJ2-2; 7 nucleotides align to TRBD1. TRBV23-1 is recorded as an ORF, its role being uncertain. The CDR3 covers 17 residues. Trimming took 0 bases from V and 3 from J; bases not matched to a gene: 7. Written as DNA, the CDR3 is TGCGCCAGCAGTCAATCGCTTCGACAGGGTTACACCGGGGAGCTGTTTTTT. Translating it yields CASSQSLRQGYTGELFF.

The rearrangement uses TRBV5-1 and TRBJ2-2, with D possibly being TRBD1 (6 bases). This CDR3 is built from 16 residues. The germline CDR1 and CDR2 sequences are SGHRS and YFSETQ. V shed 4 bases and J shed 5 bases, with 18 bases lying between them. The CDR3 bases are TGCGCCAGCAGCGCGGCTGCTGGACAGAGTACCGGGGAGCTGTTTTTT. This codes for CASSAAAGQSTGELFF.

This chain uses TRBV7-3 with TRBJ1-1, with 8 bases lining up with TRBD1. V shed 1 base and J 3 bases; nucleotides not matched to a gene: 4. The V gene's germline CDR1 is SGHTA and CDR2 FQGTGA. The length of the CDR3 is 15 residues. CDR3 region: CASSLRAQGDTEAFF. CDR3 nucleotides: TGTGCCAGCAGCTTAAGGGCACAGGGGGACACTGAAGCTTTCTTT. The full variable domain, rest sourced from reference TRBV7-3 and TRBJ1-1, is GAGVSQTPSNKVTEKGKYVELRCDPISGHTALYWYRQSLGQGPEFLIYFQGTGAADDSGLPNDRFFAVRPEGSVSTLKIQRTERGDSAVYLCASSLRAQGDTEAFFGQGTRLTVV.

This sequence joins TRBV19 and TRBJ2-2; D might be TRBD2 (5 bases). CDR1 is LNHDA, CDR2 SQIVND, per germline (reference sequence). This CDR3 has 14 amino acids. The V end was cut by 5 bases, the J end by 4 bases, with 11 bases between. The CDR3 loop is CASSWIGGTGELFF. CDR3 in DNA: TGTGCCAGTAGTTGGATAGGAGGCACCGGGGAGCTGTTTTTT.

This chain uses TRBV5-4 with TRBJ1-2; D unclear. Germline V gene lookup returns CDR1 SGHNT and CDR2 YYREEE (reference sequence). This CDR3 is 13 amino acids long. The ends were cut back, 4 bases at V and 8 bases at J, with 15 bases in the middle. For the CDR3, the DNA is TGTGCCAGCAGCCTCGACGGGGTGGCGGGCTACACCTTC. Residues: CASSLDGVAGYTF.

The rearrangement joins TRBV18 to TRBJ2-1; tentatively, D is TRBD1 or TRBD2 (5 bases each). The CDR3 runs to 17 residues. V gave up 3 bases and J gave up 8 bases, with 23 bases separating them. CDR1 and CDR2 from the germline V gene are KGHSH and LQKENI. CDR3 DNA: TGTGCCAGCTCACCGAGGCGATCTGGGACCCCTTCGGATGAGCAGTTCTTC. It codes for CASSPRRSGTPSDEQFF.